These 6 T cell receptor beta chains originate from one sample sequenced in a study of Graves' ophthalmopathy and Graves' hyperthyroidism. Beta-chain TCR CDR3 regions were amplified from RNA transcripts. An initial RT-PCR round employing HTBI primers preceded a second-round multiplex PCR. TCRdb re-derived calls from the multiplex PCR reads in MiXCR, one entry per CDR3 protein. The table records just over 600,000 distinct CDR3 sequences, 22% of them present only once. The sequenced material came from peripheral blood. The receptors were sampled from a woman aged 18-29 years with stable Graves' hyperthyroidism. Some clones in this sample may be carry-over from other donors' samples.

The CDR3 here is CASSGIGGQPQHF. The CDR3 nucleotides are TGTGCCAGCAGCGGTATTGGGGGTCAGCCCCAGCATTTT. The chain combines TRBV3-1 with TRBJ1-5; maybe TRBD1 (5 bases). Trimming stripped 5 bases from V and 6 bases from J, with 11 bases between. This CDR3 has 13 residues. Per germline, CDR1 LGHDT and CDR2 YNNKEL (reference sequence).

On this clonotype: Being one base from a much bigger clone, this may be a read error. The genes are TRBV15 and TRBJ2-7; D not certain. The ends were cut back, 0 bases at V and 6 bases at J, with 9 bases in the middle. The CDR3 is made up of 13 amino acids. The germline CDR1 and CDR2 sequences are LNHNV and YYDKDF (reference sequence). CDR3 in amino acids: CATSREHQFEQYV. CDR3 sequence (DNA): TGTGCCACCAGCAGAGAACACCAATTCGAGCAGTACGTC.

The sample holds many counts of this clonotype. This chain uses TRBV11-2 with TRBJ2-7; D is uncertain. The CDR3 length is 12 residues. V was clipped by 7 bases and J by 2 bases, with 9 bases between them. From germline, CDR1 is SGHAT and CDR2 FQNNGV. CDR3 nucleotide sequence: TGTGCCAGCATCCCGAAGGCCTACGAGCAGTACTTC. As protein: CASIPKAYEQYF.

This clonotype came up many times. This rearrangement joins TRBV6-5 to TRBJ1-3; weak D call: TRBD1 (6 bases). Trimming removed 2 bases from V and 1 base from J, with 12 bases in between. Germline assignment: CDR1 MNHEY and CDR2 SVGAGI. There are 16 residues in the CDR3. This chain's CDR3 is CASSYGARGSGNTIYF. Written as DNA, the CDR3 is TGTGCCAGCAGTTACGGAGCTAGGGGGTCTGGAAACACCATATATTTT.

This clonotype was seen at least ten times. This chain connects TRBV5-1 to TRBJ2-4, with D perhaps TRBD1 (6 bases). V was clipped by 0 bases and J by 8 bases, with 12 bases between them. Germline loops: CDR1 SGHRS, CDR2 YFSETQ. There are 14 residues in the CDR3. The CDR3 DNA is TGCGCCAGCAGCTTGGGGCAGGGGATGGACATTCAGTACTTC. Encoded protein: CASSLGQGMDIQYF.

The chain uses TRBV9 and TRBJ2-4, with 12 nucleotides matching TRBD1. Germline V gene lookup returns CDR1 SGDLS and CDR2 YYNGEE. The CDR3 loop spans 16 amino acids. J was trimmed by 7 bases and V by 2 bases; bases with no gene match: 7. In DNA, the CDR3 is TGTGCCAGCAGCGTGACCGGGACAGGGGGCCTGAACATTCAGTACTTC. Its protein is CASSVTGTGGLNIQYF.